This is a list of T cell receptor beta chains from one sample in a study of T cells in Graves' hyperthyroidism and ophthalmopathy. TCRdb reprocessed the multiplex PCR reads via MiXCR and lists one record per CDR3 protein. Among about 640,000 distinct CDR3 sequences listed, around 20% were seen once. Sequences were obtained from blood. Source of these receptors: a man aged 25 to 40 with Graves' ophthalmopathy. CDR3s include the opening cysteine and the closing phenylalanine or tryptophan. The D gene is left open where the match is weak. Clone size appears in some rows only: once, few, many, or a class for an expanded clone.

J gene,D gene,clone size,V gene,CDR3 protein,CDR3 DNA
TRBJ2-2,NA,NA,TRBV12-3/TRBV12-4,CASSFLPGELFF,TGTGCCAGCAGTTTCCTTCCCGGGGAGCTGTTTTTT
TRBJ2-7,NA,many,TRBV2,CASSEAYYNSYEQYF,TGTGCCAGCAGTGAAGCGTATTACAACTCCTACGAGCAGTACTTC
TRBJ2-4,NA,NA,TRBV11-2,CASSFGGEDIQYF,TGTGCCAGCAGCTTCGGTGGAGAGGACATTCAGTACTTC
TRBJ2-7,TRBD1,many,TRBV28,CASSTRWDSSYEQYF,TGTGCCAGCAGCACCCGATGGGACAGCTCCTACGAGCAGTACTTC
TRBJ2-5,NA,once,TRBV25-1,CASSARASRGQETQYF,TGTGCCAGCAGTGCTCGGGCCTCGAGGGGACAAGAGACCCAGTACTTC
TRBJ2-2,NA,many,TRBV2,CASRSDTGELFF,TGTGCCAGCAGGTCCGACACCGGGGAGCTGTTTTTT
TRBJ2-3,NA,NA,TRBV9,CASSVGGVLPDTQYF,TGTGCCAGCAGCGTAGGGGGGGTCTTACCAGATACGCAGTATTTT
TRBJ2-7,NA,NA,TRBV5-8,CASSLGASAAYEQYF,TGTGCCAGCAGCTTGGGGGCTAGCGCTGCCTACGAGCAGTACTTC
TRBJ1-5,NA,few,TRBV4-1,CASSQDLGRANQPQHF,TGCGCCAGCAGCCAAGATTTGGGCAGGGCAAATCAGCCCCAGCATTTT
TRBJ2-7,TRBD2,NA,TRBV6-5,CASSYSPAGGSYNEQYF,TGTGCCAGCAGTTACTCTCCAGCGGGAGGATCTTACAACGAGCAGTACTTC
TRBJ1-2,NA,many,TRBV5-1,CASSLPGPPLVDYGYTF,TGCGCCAGCAGCTTACCCGGGCCCCCACTGGTGGACTATGGCTACACCTTC
TRBJ1-1,NA,few,TRBV30,CAWSPPVERTEAFF,TGTGCCTGGAGCCCCCCGGTAGAGCGCACTGAAGCTTTCTTT
TRBJ2-3,TRBD2,NA,TRBV9,CASSVGTSGLGTDTQYF,TGTGCCAGCAGCGTCGGGACTAGCGGGCTCGGGACAGATACGCAGTATTTT
TRBJ1-5,NA,NA,TRBV6-1,CASSEDGVTGNQPQHF,TGTGCCAGCAGTGAAGATGGGGTCACTGGCAATCAGCCCCAGCATTTT
TRBJ2-3,TRBD2,few,TRBV2,CASSASGRDTQYF,TGTGCCAGCAGCGCTAGCGGGAGAGATACGCAGTATTTT
TRBJ2-7,NA,few,TRBV19,CVGGGNSYEQYF,TGTGTCGGTGGGGGGAACTCCTACGAGCAGTACTTC
TRBJ2-1,NA,many,TRBV28,CASSGGRGPVFLTYNEQFF,TGTGCCAGCAGTGGGGGCAGGGGCCCCGTGTTCCTGACCTACAATGAGCAGTTCTTC
TRBJ2-7,NA,few,TRBV27,CASSFGLAYEQYF,TGTGCCAGCAGTTTTGGGCTAGCCTACGAGCAGTACTTC
TRBJ1-1,NA,NA,TRBV20-1,CSATGQTTEAFF,TGCAGTGCTACCGGACAGACCACTGAAGCTTTCTTT
TRBJ1-2,NA,many,TRBV12-3/TRBV12-4,CASSLVHFPGYTF,TGTGCCAGCAGTTTAGTTCACTTTCCTGGCTACACCTTC
TRBJ2-1,NA,many,TRBV7-2,CASSSQTSSYNEQFF,TGTGCCAGCAGCTCCCAGACTAGCTCCTACAATGAGCAGTTCTTC
TRBJ1-5,TRBD1,few,TRBV6-2/TRBV6-3,CASSYTTGDLPQHF,TGTGCCAGCAGTTATACGACAGGGGATTTACCCCAGCATTTT
TRBJ2-5,TRBD2,many,TRBV7-2,CASSLPTSGRETQYF,TGTGCCAGCAGCTTACCAACTAGCGGGAGAGAGACCCAGTACTTC
TRBJ2-1,TRBD1,many,TRBV5-1,CASSPGDSPNEQFF,TGCGCCAGCAGCCCAGGGGACAGCCCCAATGAGCAGTTCTTC
TRBJ1-1,NA,many,TRBV12-3/TRBV12-4,CASSLDGRSTEAFF,TGTGCCAGCAGTCTGGACGGAAGATCCACTGAAGCTTTCTTT
TRBJ1-2,NA,many,TRBV18,CASSPSAASANYGYTF,TGTGCCAGCTCACCTTCGGCCGCCTCAGCTAACTATGGCTACACCTTC
TRBJ1-4,NA,few,TRBV27,CASSLEQSGEKLFF,TGTGCCAGCAGTTTAGAACAAAGTGGGGAAAAACTGTTTTTT
TRBJ2-7,TRBD1,NA,TRBV11-2,CASSRPGSGTGNEQYF,TGTGCCAGCAGCCGTCCGGGCTCCGGGACAGGGAACGAGCAGTACTTC
TRBJ2-5,TRBD1,few,TRBV7-9,CASSSWGQGETQYF,TGTGCCAGCAGCTCCTGGGGACAGGGAGAGACCCAGTACTTC
TRBJ1-2,NA,many,TRBV28,CATTGTGSYYGYTF,TGTGCCACCACCGGGACGGGATCCTACTATGGCTACACCTTC
TRBJ2-2,NA,few,TRBV4-1,CASSQLAGGGELFF,TGCGCCAGCAGCCAATTGGCGGGCGGCGGGGAGCTGTTTTTT
TRBJ2-7,NA,many,TRBV30,CAWSVGSRNEQYF,TGTGCCTGGAGTGTAGGTTCGAGGAACGAGCAGTACTTC
TRBJ1-5,TRBD1,once,TRBV4-2,CASSQDLEGAGQPQHF,TGTGCCAGCAGCCAAGATCTTGAGGGGGCGGGGCAGCCCCAGCATTTT
TRBJ2-2,TRBD2,few,TRBV7-9,CASSQTSGRGTGELFF,TGTGCCAGCAGCCAAACTAGCGGGAGGGGAACCGGGGAGCTGTTTTTT
TRBJ2-1,NA,many,TRBV20-1,CSAAGQTSDDEQFF,TGCAGTGCCGCGGGACAGACTAGCGATGATGAGCAGTTCTTC
TRBJ2-1,TRBD2,many,TRBV12-3/TRBV12-4,CASSSGNYEQFF,TGTGCCAGTTCTAGCGGGAACTATGAGCAGTTCTTC
TRBJ2-2,NA,NA,TRBV19,CASSAAPGELFF,TGTGCCAGCTCAGCCGCCCCCGGGGAGCTGTTTTTT
TRBJ1-6,NA,once,TRBV7-9,CASSSGGSPNPNSPLHF,TGTGCCAGCAGTTCGGGGGGCAGTCCCAACCCAAATTCACCCCTCCACTTT
TRBJ2-5,TRBD1,NA,TRBV15,CATSGENRGWAETQYF,TGTGCCACCAGCGGCGAAAACAGGGGTTGGGCAGAGACCCAGTACTTC
TRBJ2-4,NA,NA,TRBV12-3/TRBV12-4,CASSHIDMGAKNIQYF,TGTGCCAGCAGTCATATCGACATGGGGGCCAAAAACATTCAGTACTTC
TRBJ2-1,TRBD2,NA,TRBV7-8,CASSLGPLAGPSNEQFF,TGTGCCAGCAGCTTAGGGCCCCTAGCGGGACCCTCCAATGAGCAGTTCTTC
TRBJ1-5,NA,many,TRBV11-2,CASSLDGGSNQPQHF,TGTGCCAGCAGCTTAGACGGGGGCAGCAATCAGCCCCAGCATTTT
TRBJ1-1,NA,many,TRBV12-3/TRBV12-4,CASSLTAGATEAFF,TGTGCCAGCAGTTTAACGGCGGGGGCCACTGAAGCTTTCTTT
TRBJ1-1,NA,many,TRBV2,CASRTGNTEAFF,TGTGCCAGCAGAACAGGGAACACTGAAGCTTTCTTT
TRBJ1-5,NA,many,TRBV28,CASSTPTGFQPQHF,TGTGCCAGCAGCACTCCTACAGGGTTTCAGCCCCAGCATTTT
TRBJ1-5,NA,many,TRBV10-3,CAISDRPGNQPQHF,TGTGCCATCAGCGACCGCCCGGGCAATCAGCCCCAGCATTTT
TRBJ2-7,NA,NA,TRBV27,CASSFPHLRHEQYF,TGTGCCAGCAGTTTCCCTCACCTTCGTCACGAGCAGTACTTC
TRBJ2-5,TRBD1,many,TRBV12-3/TRBV12-4,CASSLGQGIQETQYF,TGTGCCAGCAGTTTAGGACAGGGGATCCAAGAGACCCAGTACTTC
TRBJ2-2,NA,NA,TRBV5-5,CASSRRTEHSLYANTGELFF,TGTGCCAGCAGCCGTCGGACAGAACACTCCCTATATGCGAACACCGGGGAGCTGTTTTTT
TRBJ1-2,TRBD1,few,TRBV19,CASSIAGQASNYGYTF,TGTGCCAGTAGTATAGCGGGACAGGCCTCCAACTATGGCTACACCTTC
TRBJ1-1,TRBD1,many,TRBV20-1,CSAATGANTEAFF,TGCAGTGCTGCTACAGGGGCCAACACTGAAGCTTTCTTT
TRBJ1-1,NA,many,TRBV30,CAWEMTGPEAFF,TGTGCCTGGGAAATGACGGGCCCTGAAGCTTTCTTT
TRBJ1-2,NA,few,TRBV2,CASSQFPGSQEGYTF,TGTGCCAGCAGTCAATTTCCGGGATCCCAGGAGGGCTACACCTTC
TRBJ2-7,NA,NA,TRBV28,CASSSDGPPGEQYF,TGTGCCAGCAGTTCGGACGGGCCGCCGGGCGAGCAGTACTTC
TRBJ2-3,TRBD2,few,TRBV7-9,CASSLRTSGIQDTQYF,TGTGCCAGCAGCTTAAGGACTAGCGGGATTCAAGATACGCAGTATTTT